The clone carrying this T cell receptor beta chain was recorded many times. The target antigen is unknown. The sample originates from a study of T cell repertoires in cytomegalovirus infection. Across the study: A matching HLA type, together with CMV infection, was signaled by public TCR beta signatures. Whole-study findings and limits: Summed frequency of public TCR beta families distinguished CMV carriers with the relevant HLA.

J was trimmed by 5 bases and V by 8 bases; bases with no gene match: 7. Germline CDR1 reads MNHEY; CDR2 reads SVGEGT. The CDR3 covers 14 residues. One entry per CDR3 protein, called by TCRdb with MiXCR from the reads. The sample carries fewer than 550,000 distinct CDR3 sequences, 26% recorded once. The gene calls are TRBV6-2 or TRBV6-3 and TRBJ1-5; 9 nucleotides match TRBD1. Input material: PBMCs. The sequence derives from a human donor in good health (CMV status not recorded). Some clones in this sample may be carry-over from other donors' samples. In DNA form, the CDR3 reads TGTGCCAGCCAAGGACAGGGGACTTATCAGCCCCAGCATTTT. As protein: CASQGQGTYQPQHF.